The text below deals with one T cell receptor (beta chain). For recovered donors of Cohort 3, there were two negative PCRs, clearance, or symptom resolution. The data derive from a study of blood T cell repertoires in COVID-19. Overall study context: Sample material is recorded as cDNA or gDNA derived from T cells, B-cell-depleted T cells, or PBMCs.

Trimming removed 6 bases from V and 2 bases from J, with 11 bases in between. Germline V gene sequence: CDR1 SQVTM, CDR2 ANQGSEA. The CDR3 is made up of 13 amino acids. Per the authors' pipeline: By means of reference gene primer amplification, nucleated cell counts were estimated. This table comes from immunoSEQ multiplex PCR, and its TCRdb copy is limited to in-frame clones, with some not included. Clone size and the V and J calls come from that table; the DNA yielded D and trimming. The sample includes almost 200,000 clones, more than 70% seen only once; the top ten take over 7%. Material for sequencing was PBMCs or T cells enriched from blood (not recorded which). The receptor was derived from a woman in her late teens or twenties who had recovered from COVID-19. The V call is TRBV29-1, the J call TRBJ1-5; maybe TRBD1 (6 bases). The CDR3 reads CSVHPGGNQPQHF. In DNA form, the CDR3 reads TGCAGCGTACACCCAGGGGGCAATCAGCCCCAGCATTTT.